The present entry profiles one T cell receptor (beta chain) with its context. Its antigen is not known. TCRdb redid the calling of the 5' RACE reads with MiXCR, one entry per CDR3 protein. The table records about 500,000 distinct CDR3 sequences, roughly 13% of them present only once. The sample originates from a study of CD8 T cells in ankylosing spondylitis. Study-level points and caveats: Reactive arthritis synovial fluid and blood previously showed some of these motif variants. A TCR beta motif of eight highly homologous variants appeared characteristic of ankylosing spondylitis blood.

This clonotype originated in a male donor with ankylosing spondylitis. The sequenced sample consisted of blood, either unsorted or a sorted T cell fraction (not recorded which).

The CDR3 sequence is CATSDITGTSGRTDTQYF. The CDR3 DNA is TGTGCCACCAGTGATATTACCGGGACTAGCGGGAGAACAGATACGCAGTATTTT. The chain employs TRBV24-1 and TRBJ2-3; 14 bases agree with TRBD2. Germline loops: CDR1 KGHDR, CDR2 SFDVKD. The CDR3 sequence is 18 residues long. V dropped 3 bases and J dropped 3; count of bases not matched to a gene: 7.